One sample yielded the 31 T cell receptor beta chains listed below, sequenced in a study of patients and donors after allogeneic stem cell transplantation (TCRdb year 2020). The library was obtained by RT-PCR. Sequenced on a NextSeq 550. TCRdb passed the public sequencing reads through fastp at Q25 and MiXCR, retaining productive beta sequences. Identical CDR3 proteins give one entry, which carries the most common genes and DNA. The sample table shows roughly 960,000 distinct CDR3 sequences, and approximately 18% are seen once. Around 5.5% of the sample lies in the top ten. Sequencing was performed on blood, either unsorted or a sorted T cell fraction (not recorded which). The receptors come from a human donor who was either an allogeneic HSCT recipient or a stem cell or donor lymphocyte infusion donor (not recorded which). It is not recorded whose cells these are; they may come from a transplant donor.

In this sample, this clonotype turned up many times. The rearrangement joins TRBV7-2 to TRBJ1-2, with no clear D. V was cut by 6 bases and J by 4 bases, with 9 bases left in between. Germline V gives CDR1 SGHTA, CDR2 FQGNSA. The CDR3 is 12 amino acids. The CDR3 reads CASSLSTYGYTF. The CDR3 nucleotides are TGTGCCAGCAGTCTTAGCACCTATGGCTACACCTTC.

This clonotype occurred a few times. This chain links TRBV3-1 with TRBJ1-1; D possibly corresponds to TRBD1 (5 bases). This CDR3 is built from 18 residues. Germline V gene sequence: CDR1 LGHDT, CDR2 YNNKEL (reference sequence). Trimming pared 1 base from V and 3 bases from J, leaving 21 bases between. The CDR3, as DNA: TGTGCCAGCAGCCAAGGTTTGAGGACACTCTCTGGGCACACTGAAGCTTTCTTT. Residues: CASSQGLRTLSGHTEAFF. Using reference TRBV3-1 and TRBJ1-1 for the parts outside the CDR3, the full variable domain is DTAVSQTPKYLVTQMGNDKSIKCEQNLGHDTMYWYKQDSKKFLKIMFSYNNKELIINETVPNRFSPKSPDKAHLNLHINSLELGDSAVYFCASSQGLRTLSGHTEAFFGQGTRLTVV.

The chain has TRBV12-3 or TRBV12-4 and TRBJ2-7; 7 bases fit TRBD2. J lost 4 bases, V lost 5 bases, and 5 bases had no gene match. This CDR3 region has 13 residues. The CDR3, as DNA: TGTGCCAGCAGTCGGGACTACCCATACGAGCAGTACTTC. This codes for CASSRDYPYEQYF.

V gene TRBV4-1 combines with J gene TRBJ2-7; D remains unclear. V was trimmed by 4 bases and J by 1 base, leaving 8 bases between them. Germline CDR1 MGHRA, CDR2 YSYEKL. The CDR3 is 13 amino acids. The DNA of the CDR3 is TGCGCCAGCAGCCGGGTGGGATCCTACGAGCAGTACTTC. Translation gives CASSRVGSYEQYF.

The sample holds many counts of this clonotype. This sequence joins TRBV3-1 and TRBJ1-2; no clear D. This CDR3 comprises 13 residues. Trimming took off 8 bases at V and 4 bases at J, with 14 bases between the two ends. The germline V gene has CDR1 LGHDT and CDR2 YNNKEL (reference sequence). The CDR3 nucleotides are TGTGCCAGCGCGACAAAAGGGAGCTATGGCTACACCTTC. Translated, it gives CASATKGSYGYTF.

V usage is TRBV6-5 and J usage is TRBJ2-7; the D is unclear. The germline V and J ends were trimmed by 0 bases and 6 bases, with 18 bases remaining between them. Germline values: CDR1 MNHEY, CDR2 SVGAGI. CDR3 length equals 16 residues. The CDR3 region is CASSYSTTDLLAEQYF. Here the CDR3 DNA reads TGTGCCAGCAGTTACTCGACGACGGACCTATTGGCCGAGCAGTACTTC.

This chain uses TRBV20-1 with TRBJ2-1; a possible D gene is TRBD2 (5 bases). CDR1 and CDR2 from the germline V gene are DFQATT and SNEGSKA (reference sequence). V lost 3 bases and J 12 bases, leaving 15 bases between the germline ends. CDR3 size: 12 residues. The CDR3 coding sequence is TGCAGTGCTAGGTCGGCCGGGATTACGCAGTTCTTC. Translating gives CSARSAGITQFF.

The chain recombines TRBV15 with TRBJ2-2; D is possibly TRBD2 (5 bases). The CDR3 has 15 amino acids. V was shortened by 0 bases and J by 1 base, with 6 bases between the two germline ends. CDR1 and CDR2 (germline): LNHNV, YYDKDF (reference sequence). In DNA, the CDR3 is TGTGCCACCAGCAGAGAGGGGAGGAACACCGGGGAGCTGTTTTTT. Its protein is CATSREGRNTGELFF.

V is TRBV7-6 and J is TRBJ2-6; a possible D gene is TRBD1 (6 bases). V was cut by 2 bases and J by 0 bases, with 8 bases left in between. CDR1 is SGHVS and CDR2 is FNYEAQ in the germline V gene. This CDR3 has 16 residues. The CDR3 here is CASSLFRGSGANVLTF. The CDR3 DNA sequence: TGTGCCAGCAGCTTATTCAGGGGCTCTGGGGCCAACGTCCTGACTTTC. Filled out from reference TRBV7-6 and TRBJ2-6, the complete variable domain reads GAGVSQSPRYKVTKRGQDVALRCDPISGHVSLYWYRQALGQGPEFLTYFNYEAQQDKSGLPNDRFSAERPEGSISTLTIQRTEQRDSAMYRCASSLFRGSGANVLTFGAGSRLTVL.

The CDR3 region has the DNA TGTGCCAGCAGCCCGACGACTAGCGGGAGCCCCGATGAGCAGTTCTTC. Encoded protein: CASSPTTSGSPDEQFF. The chain uses TRBV3-1 and TRBJ2-1; 12 bases map to TRBD2. The germline V gene has CDR1 LGHDT and CDR2 YNNKEL (reference sequence). This CDR3 is built from 16 residues. Germline trimming cut 4 bases from V and 8 bases from J; bases unmatched to any gene: 9.

The chain employs TRBV19 and TRBJ2-1, with TRBD2 matching over 7 bases. This CDR3 region has 16 residues. In germline, CDR1 is LNHDA, CDR2 SQIVND (reference sequence). J gave up 7 bases and V 9 bases, and 18 bases lay outside the gene matches. In DNA, the CDR3 is TGTGCCAGCAGTCGTCCGGGACTACCGAGCCCTAATGAGCAGTTCTTC. As protein: CASSRPGLPSPNEQFF.

The chain carries TRBV13 and TRBJ1-6; tentatively, D is TRBD1 (6 bases). The CDR3 is 14 amino acids. Germline values: CDR1 PRHDT, CDR2 FYEKMQ (reference sequence). Trimming removed 3 bases at V and 6 bases at J, with 9 bases between. CDR3 region: CASSFRDTNSPLHF. The CDR3 nucleotides are TGTGCCAGCAGCTTCCGGGACACTAATTCACCCCTCCACTTT.

The chain joins TRBV9 to TRBJ2-2; 10 positions agree with TRBD2. Germline CDR1 and CDR2: SGDLS and YYNGEE. The ends lost 3 bases at V and 6 bases at J; junction bases unmatched: 5. The CDR3 runs 15 residues. In nucleotides, the CDR3 is TGTGCCAGCAGCGGTGAGCGGGAGGGCCCCGGGGAGCTGTTTTTT. Residues: CASSGEREGPGELFF. Variable domain in full (rest from reference TRBV9 and TRBJ2-2): DSGVTQTPKHLITATGQRVTLRCSPRSGDLSVYWYQQSLDQGLQFLIQYYNGEERAKGNILERFSAQQFPDLHSELNLSSLELGDSALYFCASSGEREGPGELFFGEGSRLTVL.

The rearrangement uses TRBV30 and TRBJ1-4; tentatively, D is TRBD1 (5 bases). V was shortened by 4 bases and J by 8 bases, with 8 bases between the two germline ends. The CDR3 is 11 residues long. Germline-derived CDR1 and CDR2 are GTSNPN and SVGIG (reference sequence). The CDR3 nucleotides read TGTGCCTGGAAGAAGGGGGAAAAACTGTTTTTT. Amino acid sequence: CAWKKGEKLFF.

This clonotype showed up just a few times. V usage is TRBV5-1 and J usage is TRBJ1-2; D unclear. The CDR3 sequence is 16 residues long. Trimming cost V 0 bases and J 1 base, with 13 bases left between them. The V gene's germline CDR1 is SGHRS and CDR2 YFSETQ. In nucleotides, the CDR3 is TGCGCCAGCAGCTTGGAATGGTCAGGAAATAACTATGGCTACACCTTC. Amino acid sequence: CASSLEWSGNNYGYTF. Full variable domain (remainder filled in from reference TRBV5-1 and TRBJ1-2): KAGVTQTPRYLIKTRGQQVTLSCSPISGHRSVSWYQQTPGQGLQFLFEYFSETQRNKGNFPGRFSGRQFSNSRSEMNVSTLELGDSALYLCASSLEWSGNNYGYTFGSGTRLTVV.

The V call is TRBV6-5, the J call TRBJ2-7, with 9 bases identical to TRBD2. The CDR3 spans 15 residues. Germline assignment: CDR1 MNHEY and CDR2 SVGAGI. J lost 3 bases, V lost 2 bases, and 5 bases had no gene match. CDR3 protein: CASSYGRGGFYEQYF. DNA for the CDR3: TGTGCCAGCAGTTACGGGCGGGGGGGCTTCTACGAGCAGTACTTC.

The rearrangement joins TRBV3-1 to TRBJ2-5, with D perhaps assigned TRBD1 or TRBD2 (5 bases each). V lost 4 bases and J lost 3, with 9 bases in between. The CDR3 is 13 residues long. Germline loops: CDR1 LGHDT, CDR2 YNNKEL (reference sequence). The CDR3 DNA reads TGTGCCAGCAGCCGGGGGAATAAAGAGACCCAGTACTTC. Protein product: CASSRGNKETQYF.

This chain connects TRBV24-1 to TRBJ2-3, with 8 bases fitting TRBD2. This CDR3 region has 15 residues. Germline-derived CDR1 and CDR2 are KGHDR and SFDVKD. J gave up 5 bases and V 9 bases, and 12 bases lay outside the gene matches. This CDR3 reads CATAKLAASGDTQYF. In DNA, the CDR3 is TGTGCCACCGCCAAACTAGCGGCTTCGGGAGATACGCAGTATTTT.

The V and J genes are TRBV6-1 and TRBJ2-5, with 11 bases lining up with TRBD1. CDR3 length equals 16 residues. The germline gives CDR1 MNHNS, CDR2 SASEGT. The V segment lost 6 bases and the J segment 4 bases; nucleotides outside the gene matches: 10. Here the CDR3 DNA reads TGTGCCAGCAGGCCCACAGCTGGGACAGGGGGAGAGACCCAGTACTTC. Its protein product is CASRPTAGTGGETQYF.

This clonotype was seen once. The rearrangement joins TRBV5-1 to TRBJ2-3, with TRBD1 matching over 9 bases. The junction had 14 bases not matched to a gene; V was cut back by 4 bases and J by 5 bases. There are 17 residues in the CDR3. Germline CDR1 is SGHRS and CDR2 is YFSETQ. The CDR3 coding sequence is TGCGCCAGCAGCCTCAGACAGGGGGTATTAGCAGGAGATACGCAGTATTTT. Its translation: CASSLRQGVLAGDTQYF. Full variable domain (rest looked up from reference TRBV5-1 and TRBJ2-3): KAGVTQTPRYLIKTRGQQVTLSCSPISGHRSVSWYQQTPGQGLQFLFEYFSETQRNKGNFPGRFSGRQFSNSRSEMNVSTLELGDSALYLCASSLRQGVLAGDTQYFGPGTRLTVL.

The chain joins TRBV9 to TRBJ1-2; D uncertain. V lost 2 bases and J lost 2, with 10 bases in between. From germline, CDR1 is SGDLS and CDR2 YYNGEE. CDR3 length: 14 residues. The CDR3 coding sequence is TGTGCCAGCAGCGTGTCTGACGCCAACTATGGCTACACCTTC. This encodes CASSVSDANYGYTF. The full variable domain, rest sourced from reference TRBV9 and TRBJ1-2, is DSGVTQTPKHLITATGQRVTLRCSPRSGDLSVYWYQQSLDQGLQFLIQYYNGEERAKGNILERFSAQQFPDLHSELNLSSLELGDSALYFCASSVSDANYGYTFGSGTRLTVV.

This sequence joins TRBV5-6 and TRBJ1-1; D is unresolved. This CDR3 has 13 residues. V dropped 0 bases and J dropped 7 bases, with 10 bases sitting between them. Germline CDR1 reads SGHDT; CDR2 reads YYEEEE. This chain's CDR3 is CASSLDRANEAFF. CDR3 nucleotide sequence: TGTGCCAGCAGCTTGGATAGGGCAAATGAAGCTTTCTTT.

This clonotype was picked up a small number of times. This chain uses TRBV7-9 with TRBJ2-7, with 8 bases lining up with TRBD1. After removal of 5 bases from V and 5 bases from J, the junction contained 17 bases not matched to a gene. Germline values: CDR1 SEHNR, CDR2 FQNEAQ (reference sequence). The CDR3 covers 17 residues. In nucleotides, the CDR3 is TGTGCCAGCAGCCTACATAGAGGGGGACAGGACAGGGACGAGCAGTACTTC. This gives the protein CASSLHRGGQDRDEQYF.

The table lists this clonotype with many counts. V usage is TRBV7-9 and J usage is TRBJ2-1, with a possible D match to TRBD2 (6 bases). The CDR3 runs to 16 residues. V was trimmed by 5 bases and J by 7 bases, leaving 21 bases between them. The germline gives CDR1 SEHNR, CDR2 FQNEAQ (reference sequence). CDR3 DNA: TGTGCCAGCAGCGTCCAAGGTGGTAGGGCGGGGAATGAGCAGTTCTTC. Protein sequence: CASSVQGGRAGNEQFF.

This clonotype was recorded a few times. The chain recombines TRBV21-1 with TRBJ2-1; TRBD1 is taken as the D call from the table, unchecked against the DNA. TRBV21-1 is labeled a pseudogene. The CDR3 runs to 17 residues. In DNA, the CDR3 is TGTGCCAGCAGCCCCTGGCGAAGGAGACAGGGGTTTGGTGAGCAGTTCTTC. It encodes CASSPWRRRQGFGEQFF.

This clonotype was seen ten or more times. The J gene is TRBJ2-1, the V gene TRBV30; D gene ambiguous. There are 13 residues in the CDR3. V was pared by 0 bases and J by 5 bases, with 8 bases between. The germline V gene encodes CDR1 GTSNPN and CDR2 SVGIG (reference sequence). This CDR3 reads CAWSVSDNNEQFF. The CDR3 coding sequence is TGTGCCTGGAGTGTAAGTGACAACAATGAGCAGTTCTTC.

The rearrangement links TRBV2 to TRBJ2-1; unclear D gene. Trimming shortened V by 4 bases and J by 2 bases, and 9 bases separated the two germline ends. Germline CDR1 SNHLY, CDR2 FYNNEI. The CDR3 contains 14 residues. In DNA form, the CDR3 reads TGTGCCAGCAGTGGCCAGGTACCCTACAATGAGCAGTTCTTC. This codes for CASSGQVPYNEQFF. Variable domain in full (rest from reference TRBV2 and TRBJ2-1): EPEVTQTPSHQVTQMGQEVILRCVPISNHLYFYWYRQILGQKVEFLVSFYNNEISEKSEIFDDQFSVERPDGSNFTLKIRSTKLEDSAMYFCASSGQVPYNEQFFGPGTRLTVL.

This clonotype was seen a handful of times. The chain recombines TRBV3-1 with TRBJ2-5, with TRBD1 matching over 8 bases. The CDR3 runs 15 residues. The V segment lost 1 base and the J segment 4 bases; nucleotides outside the gene matches: 5. Germline CDR1 and CDR2: LGHDT and YNNKEL (reference sequence). The CDR3 DNA follows: TGTGCCAGCAGCCAAGGGGTACAGGGGGTAGAGACCCAGTACTTC. This gives the protein CASSQGVQGVETQYF.

This clonotype has only a few counts. This chain uses TRBV7-6 with TRBJ2-1; 11 nucleotides align to TRBD2. Trimming at V came to 5 bases and at J to 5 bases, leaving 8 bases not matched to a gene. This CDR3 contains 16 residues. CDR1 SGHVS and CDR2 FNYEAQ come from the germline V gene. The CDR3 DNA reads as TGTGCCAGCAGCCTATATAGCGGGAGGGCGAACAATGAGCAGTTCTTC. Translation gives CASSLYSGRANNEQFF.

In its sample, this clonotype was seen a few times. The J gene is TRBJ1-5, the V gene TRBV7-2; D unresolved. There are 15 residues in the CDR3. Germline lookup yields CDR1 SGHTA and CDR2 FQGNSA. The ends were cut back, 1 base at V and 0 bases at J, with 7 bases in the middle. The CDR3 spells CASSLEGFSNQPQHF. The CDR3 DNA reads TGTGCCAGCAGCTTAGAAGGCTTTAGCAATCAGCCCCAGCATTTT.

The sample holds a few counts of this clonotype. The CDR3 reads CASSRKGFFATNEKLFF. The CDR3 region has the DNA TGCGCCAGCAGCCGTAAAGGCTTTTTCGCAACTAATGAAAAACTGTTTTTT. The V gene is TRBV4-1, the J gene TRBJ1-4; the D is unclear. Germline V lookup: CDR1 MGHRA, CDR2 YSYEKL. Trimming removed 4 bases at V and 0 bases at J, with 15 bases between. The CDR3 length is 17 residues.